These 32 T cell receptor delta chains were sequenced from one sample in a study of γδ T cells in repeated Plasmodium falciparum infection. Vgamma9/Vdelta2+ and Vdelta2-negative gammadelta T cells were flow-sorted from PBMC for bulk sequencing. TCRdb reran clone calling via CATT on the multiplex PCR reads. Seen here are 53,000 or so delta-chain clones, roughly 2% observed once, and the top ten hold around 22%. Sequenced: gamma-delta T cells from blood. All receptors derive from a pool of human donors (malaria-infected and uninfected, not separated).

This clone was picked up a small number of times. The protein given by TCRdb reflects a much larger clone and differs at residue 12 from this DNA's translation, likely from a read error; the protein shown is the DNA's translation. This chain connects TRAV38-2/DV8 to TRDJ1; TRDD3 matches 12 bases. TCRdb offers no J gene call, so here the DNA was matched to germline to obtain one. Germline CDR1 and CDR2: TSESDYY and QEAYKQQN. The CDR3 is 24 residues long. After removal of 0 bases from V and 3 bases from J, the junction contained 27 bases not matched to a gene. Written as DNA, the CDR3 is TGTGCTTATAGGAGCGCGAGACGTTGGGACCCTTCACTGGGGGATACTTGGTCGGCCGATAAACTCATCTTT. Protein sequence: CAYRSARRWDPSLGDTWSADKLIF.

This clone appeared many times. At one boundary the junction diverges from the germline segment, which might be a read error. This sequence joins TRAV29/DV5 and TRDJ1; TRDD3 aligns across 13 bases. Germline values: CDR1 NSMFDY, CDR2 ISSIKDK. The length of the CDR3 is 21 residues. This chain's CDR3 is CAAAREVPRMSTGGYAEKLIF. CDR3 coding DNA: TGTGCAGCAGCGCGGGAGGTTCCTCGCATGAGTACTGGGGGATACGCCGAGAAACTCATCTTT.

This clone occurred many times. This DNA's translation differs at residue 9 from TCRdb's protein, which comes from a much larger clone; a read error is likely, and the protein shown is translated from the DNA. The chain is built from TRDV1 and TRDJ1; unclear D gene. V was pared by 0 bases and J by 5 bases, with 7 bases between. Germline CDR1 reads TSWWSYY; CDR2 reads QGS. The CDR3 runs to 13 residues. The DNA for the CDR3 is TGTGCTCTTGGGGAACTCTACGTGGATAAACTCATCTTT. Amino acid sequence: CALGELYVDKLIF.

This clone showed up just a few times. The translation of this DNA and the TCRdb protein of a much larger clone differ at residue 15, probably owing to a read error; the protein shown here is translated from the DNA. This rearrangement joins TRDV1 to TRDJ1, with 9 bases fitting TRDD3. TCRdb leaves out the J gene; it was filled in here by matching the DNA to germline. The length of the CDR3 is 25 residues. Trimming at V came to 4 bases and at J to 3 bases, leaving 36 bases not matched to a gene. Germline V CDR1 and CDR2: TSWWSYY, QGS. CDR3 sequence (DNA): TGTGCTCTTGGGGCCGTCGTCTCCTACGTTTGTACTGGGGGACACGCTTCAATTTTGGCCGATAAACTCATCTTT. Amino acid sequence: CALGAVVSYVCTGGHASILADKLIF.

This clone was detected many times. The chain is built from TRDV1 and TRDJ1; D is uncertain. TCRdb does not report a J gene; here it was assigned by matching the DNA to germline references. The CDR3 length is 17 residues. V gave up 5 bases and J gave up 0 bases, with 19 bases separating them. In germline, CDR1 is TSWWSYY, CDR2 QGS. In DNA form, the CDR3 reads TGTGCTCTTGGGTACCGGCGGAGGGCCCCGTACACCGATAAACTCATCTTT. This translates into CALGYRRRAPYTDKLIF.

Comments on this clone: The protein in TCRdb stems from a much larger clone and differs at residue 12 from this DNA's translation, likely a read error; here the protein is translated from the DNA. The chain is built from TRDV3 and TRDJ1; 13 nucleotides align to TRDD3. TCRdb carries no J gene annotation; the J gene was assigned here by matching the DNA with germline. Germline values: CDR1 TVYSNPD, CDR2 GDNSRS (reference sequence). Germline trimming cut 0 bases from V and 3 bases from J; bases unmatched to any gene: 31. This CDR3 is built from 24 residues. This CDR3 is CAFSLPDQGLPASTGGYEADKLIF. The CDR3 region has the DNA TGTGCCTTTAGCTTACCAGACCAGGGCCTTCCTGCCAGTACTGGGGGATACGAGGCCGATAAACTCATCTTT.

Remarks on this clone: This DNA translates differently at residue 15 from the TCRdb protein, which is that of a much larger clone; a read error is likely, and the protein shown is the DNA's own translation. The rearrangement joins TRAV38-2/DV8 to TRDJ1, with 13 bases matching TRDD3. The J gene, left out of TCRdb, was set here by checking the DNA against germline. Germline assignment: CDR1 TSESDYY and CDR2 QEAYKQQN. The CDR3 is made up of 20 amino acids. The CDR3 loop reads CAYRNKPAYWGIRGTGKLIF. CDR3 nucleotides: TGTGCTTATAGGAACAAACCTGCGTACTGGGGGATACGGGGCACCGGTAAACTCATCTTT.

This clone was found a few times. This DNA's translation differs at residue 5 from TCRdb's protein, which comes from a much larger clone; a read error is likely, and the protein shown is translated from the DNA. The V call is TRDV2, the J call TRDJ3, with 11 bases identical to TRDD3. The J gene comes from matching the DNA to germline here; TCRdb lacks it. V lost 3 bases to trimming and J lost 0 bases; unmatched junction nucleotides: 12. CDR1 is GEAIGNYY, CDR2 EKD, per germline. The CDR3 runs to 21 residues. The CDR3: CACDALGDTRGSSWDTRQMFF. The CDR3 bases are TGTGCCTGTGACGCGCTGGGGGATACAAGGGGGAGCTCCTGGGACACCCGACAGATGTTTTTC.

Remarks on this clone: This DNA's translation differs at residue 10 from TCRdb's protein, which comes from a much larger clone; a read error is likely, and the protein shown is translated from the DNA. CDR3 amino acids: CACDTGSLLWEHPDKLIF. Written as DNA, the CDR3 is TGTGCCTGTGACACCGGTTCCTTACTGTGGGAGCACCCCGATAAACTCATCTTT. The chain uses TRDV2 and TRDJ1; a weak D match, TRDD2 (5 bases). No J gene is reported in TCRdb; it was inferred here by comparing the DNA with germline. The CDR3 extends over 18 amino acids. Germline loops: CDR1 GEAIGNYY, CDR2 EKD. V shed 0 bases and J shed 3 bases, with 22 bases lying between them.

This clone appeared a few times. TCRdb records a much larger clone's protein for this DNA, with a difference at residue 21 that likely arises from a read error; the protein given is the translation of the DNA. V gene TRDV1 combines with J gene TRDJ1; TRDD3 matches at 8 bases. Germline values: CDR1 TSWWSYY, CDR2 QGS. The CDR3 has 24 amino acids. In DNA form, the CDR3 reads TGTGCTCTTGGGGACCGACACGCTAATGTTCGAAATTACCGGGGGATATTGCGCGCCGATGAACTCATCTTT. Its translation is CALGDRHANVRNYRGILRADELIF.

This clone has a handful of counts. The TCRdb protein, from a much larger clone, departs from this DNA's translation at residue 4, likely by read error; the protein shown derives from the DNA. The rearrangement uses TRDV1 and TRDJ1; 9 bases are a match to TRDD3. In the absence of a J gene in TCRdb, the DNA was matched to germline to assign it here. Germline loops: CDR1 TSWWSYY, CDR2 QGS. This CDR3 has 23 residues. This CDR3 reads CALEELKFPQYWGRRRYTDKLIF. Written as DNA, the CDR3 is TGTGCTCTTGAGGAACTAAAGTTTCCCCAGTACTGGGGGAGAAGGAGGTACACCGATAAACTCATCTTT.

This clone was recorded a few times. The protein that TCRdb holds for this DNA derives from a much larger clone and differs from the translated DNA at residue 5, which likely indicates a read error; the protein shown here is translated from the DNA. V and J are TRDV2 and TRDJ1, with 7 nucleotides matching TRDD3. TCRdb carries no J gene annotation; the J gene was assigned here by matching the DNA with germline. The germline CDR1 and CDR2 sequences are GEAIGNYY and EKD. With 2 bases clipped from V and 0 bases from J, the junction kept 23 bases outside the gene matches. The CDR3 consists of 21 residues. CDR3 nucleotides: TGTGCCTGTGACAATCTGCGTGGGGGAAACGCATCTACCCTGTACACCGATAAACTCATCTTT. It yields the protein CACDNLRGGNASTLYTDKLIF.

By frequency in the sample, this clone is medium-sized. This same CDR3 is encoded by further DNA sequences in the sample. The rearrangement links TRAV38-2/DV8 to TRDJ1, with D maybe TRDD2 (5 bases). The CDR3 length is 20 residues. V lost 0 bases, J lost 0 bases, and 24 bases lay in between. CDR1 is TSESDYY, CDR2 QEAYKQQN, per germline. CDR3 sequence: CAYRSAFPTNGLDYTDKLIF. The CDR3, as DNA: TGTGCTTATAGGAGCGCGTTCCCTACCAACGGTTTGGACTACACCGATAAACTCATCTTT.

This clone is medium-sized (0.01 to 0.1%) by share. This sample includes further DNA sequences coding for the same CDR3. V gene TRDV1 combines with J gene TRDJ1, with D perhaps TRDD3 (6 bases). V gave up 1 base and J gave up 1 base, with 25 bases separating them. The germline V gene has CDR1 TSWWSYY and CDR2 QGS. This CDR3 spans 20 amino acids. The CDR3 loop reads CALGEPSPPYWAPGTDKLIF. The CDR3 bases are TGTGCTCTTGGGGAACCCTCCCCCCCCTACTGGGCTCCCGGCACCGATAAACTCATCTTT.

This clone was found a few times. The protein that TCRdb holds for this DNA derives from a much larger clone and differs from the translated DNA at residue 8, which likely indicates a read error; the protein shown here is translated from the DNA. The V and J genes are TRDV2 and TRDJ1; D gene uncertain. TCRdb records no J gene; here it was assigned by comparing the DNA to germline. This CDR3 region has 17 residues. Germline V lookup: CDR1 GEAIGNYY, CDR2 EKD. The V end lost 0 bases, the J end lost 0 bases, and 16 bases lay between the germline ends. The chain's CDR3 is CACDTVAGDPYTDKLIF. The CDR3 bases are TGTGCCTGTGACACCGTCGCCGGTGACCCGTACACCGATAAACTCATCTTT.

This clone appeared many times. This DNA translates differently at residue 10 from the TCRdb protein, which is that of a much larger clone; a read error is likely, and the protein shown is the DNA's own translation. The chain has TRAV38-2/DV8 and TRDJ1, with D perhaps TRDD3 (6 bases). The germline V and J ends were trimmed by 1 base and 0 bases, with 22 bases remaining between them. In germline, CDR1 is TSESDYY, CDR2 QEAYKQQN. This CDR3 is built from 19 residues. The CDR3 DNA follows: TGTGCTTATAGGAGCCAAACCTGGGGACCGCTACCGTACACCGATAAACTCATCTTT. Translated, it gives CAYRSQTWGPLPYTDKLIF.

This clone showed up many times. TCRdb's protein for this DNA is that of a much larger clone and differs from the translation at residue 5, likely a read error; the protein shown is the DNA translation. J is TRDJ2 and V is TRDV1; perhaps TRDD3 as D (8 bases). Germline loops: CDR1 TSWWSYY, CDR2 QGS. Deletions cut 5 bases from V and 0 bases from J, with 34 bases between. CDR3 length: 23 residues. CDR3 nucleotides: TGTGCTCTTGGGACGATGGCCTTCCTCCATTTCACTGGGGGTCCCGCTTTGACAGCACAACTCTTCTTT. Its protein is CALGTMAFLHFTGGPALTAQLFF.

In regard to this clone: A single base is all that separates this from a far larger clone, so a read error is likely. Additional DNA sequences in this sample encode the identical CDR3. This chain joins TRDV1 and TRDJ1; no firm D call. The CDR3 is made up of 16 amino acids. CDR1 is TSWWSYY, CDR2 QGS, per germline. The CDR3 is CALGEIRQGYTDKLIF. DNA of the CDR3: TGTGCTCTTGGGGAAATCCGTCAGGGGTACACCGATAAACTAATCTTT.

This clone was found many times. This could be a read error, since a much larger clone is one nucleotide away. CDR3 nucleotide sequence: TGTGCCTGTGACGCCGTTGAGAAAAAGGAGAGCTGGGACACCCGACAGATGTTTTTC. This codes for CACDAVEKKESWDTRQMFF. The gene calls are TRDV2 and TRDJ3; D gene unclear. The J gene, absent from TCRdb, was called here by matching the DNA to germline. This CDR3 comprises 19 residues. The germline V gene encodes CDR1 GEAIGNYY and CDR2 EKD. With 3 bases removed from V and 3 bases from J, the gap between germline ends came to 20 bases.

This clone was detected many times. Translating this DNA gives a protein that differs at residue 8 from the TCRdb one, which belongs to a much larger clone; a read error is likely, and the protein shown is this translation. This rearrangement joins TRDV2 to TRDJ1, with D possibly TRDD3 on 6 matching bases. The CDR3 loop spans 19 amino acids. Trimming took 0 bases from V and 3 from J, leaving 25 bases between them. The germline V gene encodes CDR1 GEAIGNYY and CDR2 EKD. In DNA form, the CDR3 reads TGTGCCTGTGACACCAACTTACCGGGGATTTACCCTATACCCGATAAACTCATCTTT. This codes for CACDTNLPGIYPIPDKLIF.

The sample holds many counts of this clone. A read error likely explains this, since a far larger clone differs by one base. Other DNA sequences of this sample code for an identical CDR3. The chain employs TRDV2 and TRDJ1; a weak D match, TRDD3 (5 bases). The CDR3 is 18 residues long. Germline loops: CDR1 GEAIGNYY, CDR2 EKD. This CDR3 reads CACDTVDGIKRYTDKLIF. Written as DNA, the CDR3 is TGTGCCTGTGACACCGTCGACGGGATTAAACGGTACACTGATAAACTCATCTTT.

Details on this clone: TCRdb's protein, taken from a much larger clone, differs from this DNA's translation at residue 15, likely owing to a read error; the protein displayed comes from the DNA. The gene calls are TRDV1 and TRDJ1, with 8 positions matching TRDD3. Looked up from germline, CDR1 is TSWWSYY and CDR2 is QGS. The CDR3 sequence is 16 residues long. Written as DNA, the CDR3 is TGTGCTCTTGCCCATTTACTGGGGGTCTCCACCGATAAACTCACCTTT. This encodes CALAHLLGVSTDKLTF.

This clone was picked up a small number of times. TCRdb attributes to this sequence the protein of a much larger clone, which differs from the DNA translation at residue 20; a read error is likely, and the protein displayed is translated from the DNA. There is no J gene call, but TRDV1 is given as the V gene; the table gives TRDD3 as D, unverified against the DNA. This CDR3 spans 22 amino acids. Germline V gives CDR1 TSWWSYY, CDR2 QGS. The CDR3 sequence is CALGGPAFLRNWGWRYTDKFIF. CDR3 DNA sequence: TGTGCTCTTGGGGGTCCCGCCTTCCTACGAAACTGGGGATGGAGGTACACCGATAAATTCATCTTT.

On this clone: TCRdb pairs this DNA with a much larger clone's protein that differs at residue 9, likely a read error; the protein shown was translated from the DNA. The gene calls are TRDV1 and TRDJ1; 10 bases line up with TRDD3. Assignment of the J gene here rests on matching the DNA to germline, because TCRdb gives none. Per germline, CDR1 TSWWSYY and CDR2 QGS. The CDR3 has 21 amino acids. J was trimmed by 8 bases and V by 3 bases; bases with no gene match: 27. CDR3 residues: CALGESDPVHWGILWGKKLIF. The CDR3 DNA reads TGTGCTCTTGGGGAGTCCGACCCCGTACACTGGGGGATCCTCTGGGGAAAGAAACTCATCTTT.

In this sample, this clone turned up many times. Translating this DNA gives a protein that differs at residue 7 from the TCRdb one, which belongs to a much larger clone; a read error is likely, and the protein shown is this translation. The V and J genes are TRDV1 and TRDJ1, with 11 nucleotides matching TRDD3. The CDR3 totals 18 residues. Germline V gives CDR1 TSWWSYY, CDR2 QGS. The trim removed 5 bases at V and 1 base at J, leaving 12 bases unmatched. The CDR3 loop reads CALGKPHWGIAGTDKLIF. CDR3 coding DNA: TGTGCTCTTGGGAAACCGCACTGGGGGATAGCGGGCACCGATAAACTCATCTTT.

The sample holds many counts of this clone. The protein in TCRdb stems from a much larger clone and differs at residue 3 from this DNA's translation, likely a read error; here the protein is translated from the DNA. This rearrangement joins TRDV2 to TRDJ4, with 12 bases that match TRDD3. TCRdb supplies no J gene; here it was assigned by aligning the nucleotide sequence to germline. Germline lookup yields CDR1 GEAIGNYY and CDR2 EKD. This CDR3 region has 16 residues. The CDR3 is CARDTVWGIRDRPLIF. Here the CDR3 DNA reads TGTGCCCGTGACACGGTCTGGGGGATACGTGACAGACCCCTGATCTTT.

As for this clone: A far larger clone is off by one base, so a read error is likely. Different DNA sequences within this sample yield the same CDR3. The chain joins TRDV2 to TRDJ1; tentative D call: TRDD3 (5 bases). The J gene is absent in TCRdb and was assigned here via DNA matching to germline. V was pared by 7 bases and J by 9 bases, with 20 bases between. The CDR3 is 13 residues long. Germline V gene data show CDR1 as GEAIGNYY and CDR2 as EKD. CDR3 sequence (DNA): TGTGCCTGCGACCTCCTGGGCGGTACTGAACTCATCTTT. Residues: CACDLLGGTELIF.

Only a few counts were recorded for this clone. With a far larger clone one base away, a read error is the likely cause. Within the sample, other DNA sequences also encode this same CDR3. V gene TRAV38-2/DV8 combines with J gene TRDJ1; D gene uncertain. TCRdb gives no J gene; it was assigned here by matching the DNA to germline. The CDR3 consists of 20 residues. Between the trimmed V and J ends, which lost 2 bases and 0 bases, there was a span of 26 bases. Germline V gene sequence: CDR1 TSESDYY, CDR2 QEAYKQQN. Here the CDR3 DNA reads TGTGCTTATAGGAGGGTTTCCCCCTCCGAAGGTCCTCGGTACACCGATAAACTCATCTTT. Translation: CAYRRVSPSEGPRYTDKLIF.

This clone was picked up a small number of times. For this DNA, TCRdb reports the protein of a much larger clone, which diverges at residue 3, most likely from a read error; the protein presented here is translated directly from the DNA. V is TRDV3 and J is TRDJ1; TRDD3 is a possible D gene (5 bases). The J gene, absent from TCRdb, was called here by matching the DNA to germline. The CDR3 loop spans 17 amino acids. V was clipped by 5 bases and J by 4 bases, with 29 bases between them. Germline V gene lookup returns CDR1 TVYSNPD and CDR2 GDNSRS (reference sequence). The CDR3 DNA reads TGTGCCCTTAACCTAGGTACGTACAGTACTGGTCGCGATAAACTCATCTTT. Its protein is CALNLGTYSTGRDKLIF.

In regard to this clone: The TCRdb protein, from a much larger clone, departs from this DNA's translation at residue 6, likely by read error; the protein shown derives from the DNA. This rearrangement joins TRDV1 to TRDJ1; 13 bases are a match to TRDD3. The J gene, missing from TCRdb, was assigned here through DNA to germline matching. V trimming: 2 bases; J trimming: 2 bases; junction bases outside the gene matches: 20. Germline loops: CDR1 TSWWSYY, CDR2 QGS. There are 22 residues in the CDR3. The CDR3 DNA is TGTGCTCTTGGGGAATCCCCGGGATTCATACTGGGGGATACGGTTCGTACCGATAAACTCATCTTT. Protein product: CALGESPGFILGDTVRTDKLIF.

This clone was detected a few times. The translation of this DNA and the TCRdb protein of a much larger clone differ at residue 11, probably owing to a read error; the protein shown here is translated from the DNA. The chain employs TRDV1 and TRDJ1; unclear D gene. The J gene is absent in TCRdb and was assigned here via DNA matching to germline. There are 14 residues in the CDR3. CDR1 TSWWSYY and CDR2 QGS come from the germline V gene. The CDR3 is CALGELVYSDELIF. In DNA form, the CDR3 reads TGTGCTCTTGGGGAACTAGTTTATTCCGATGAACTCATCTTT.

Concerning this clone itself: The translation of this DNA and the TCRdb protein of a much larger clone differ at residue 15, probably owing to a read error; the protein shown here is translated from the DNA. The V gene was identified as TRDV3, while no J gene was called; the D segment call TRDD3 is taken from the table without a DNA check. In germline, CDR1 is TVYSNPD, CDR2 GDNSRS (reference sequence). This CDR3 region has 16 residues. The CDR3 nucleotides are TGTGCCTTCTTCTCAACTGGGGGATACGCCGGAGGTAAACTCACCTTT. This gives the protein CAFFSTGGYAGGKLTF.